The sequence of this T cell receptor (beta chain) was determined in a study of Ad26.COV2.S vaccination and SARS-CoV-2 variants. Study at large: The donor belonged to the COV1001 Ad26.COV2.S trial arm.

In regard to this clone: As yet, its antigen is unknown.

The assay was immunoSEQ multiplex PCR, and TCRdb's table has in-frame clones only and misses some. Of some 340,000 clones in the sample, more than 70% were seen once. Study-level points and caveats: Vaccine and placebo groups showed comparable non-spike TCR breadth.

Indicated treatment: about 20 received Ad26.COV2.S at low or high dose, single or two shots; 5 received placebo; per-sample allocation not given. Collection of the samples took place on day 63 after the first injection of vaccine or placebo. Donor was an adult aged 18-55 years in Boston. This clonotype originated in a person between 18 and 65 years old who received the Ad26.COV2.S COVID-19 vaccine or a placebo. The sample in question was peripheral blood, obtained in a trial of Ad26.COV2.S vaccine versus placebo.

The CDR3 sequence: CASSFDVGGVGTQYF. CDR3 coding DNA: TGTGCCAGCAGTTTCGACGTGGGAGGGGTTGGTACGCAGTATTTT. V and J are TRBV6-2 or TRBV6-3 and TRBJ2-3; 7 nucleotides line up with TRBD2. The CDR3 extends over 15 amino acids. Germline trimming cut 4 bases from V and 8 bases from J; bases unmatched to any gene: 12. In germline, CDR1 is MNHEY, CDR2 SVGEGT.